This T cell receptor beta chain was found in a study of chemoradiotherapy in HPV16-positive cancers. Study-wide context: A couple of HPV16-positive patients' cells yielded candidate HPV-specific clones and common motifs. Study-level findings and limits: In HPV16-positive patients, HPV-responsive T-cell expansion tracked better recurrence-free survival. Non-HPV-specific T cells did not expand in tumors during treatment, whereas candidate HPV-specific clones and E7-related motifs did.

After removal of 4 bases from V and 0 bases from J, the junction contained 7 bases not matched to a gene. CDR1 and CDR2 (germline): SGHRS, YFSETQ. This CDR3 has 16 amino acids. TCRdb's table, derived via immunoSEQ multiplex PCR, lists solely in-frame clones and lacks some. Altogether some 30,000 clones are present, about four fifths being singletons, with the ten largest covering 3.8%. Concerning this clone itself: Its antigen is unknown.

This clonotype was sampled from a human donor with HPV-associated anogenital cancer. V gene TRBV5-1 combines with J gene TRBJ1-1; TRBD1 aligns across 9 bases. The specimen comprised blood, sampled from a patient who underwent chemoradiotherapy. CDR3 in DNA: TGCGCCAGCAGCCGTGACCGGACAGGGGTGAACACTGAAGCTTTCTTT. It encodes CASSRDRTGVNTEAFF.